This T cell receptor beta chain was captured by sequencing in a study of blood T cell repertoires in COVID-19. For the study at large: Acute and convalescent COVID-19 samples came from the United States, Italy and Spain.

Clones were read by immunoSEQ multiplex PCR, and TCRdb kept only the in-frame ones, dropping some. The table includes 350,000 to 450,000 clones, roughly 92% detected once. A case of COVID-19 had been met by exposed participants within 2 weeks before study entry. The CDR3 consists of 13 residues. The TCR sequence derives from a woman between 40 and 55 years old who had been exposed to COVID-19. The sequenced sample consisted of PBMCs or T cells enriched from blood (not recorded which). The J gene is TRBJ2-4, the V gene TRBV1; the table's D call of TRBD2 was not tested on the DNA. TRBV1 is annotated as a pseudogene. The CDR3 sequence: CTSSPPPRGIQYF. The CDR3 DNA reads TGCACCAGCAGCCCCCCCCCTCGGGGCATTCAGTACTTC.